This T cell receptor beta chain stems from a study of chemoradiotherapy in HPV16-positive cancers. Study summary: Candidate HPV-specific T-cell clones and common TCR motifs came from functional assays in a couple of HPV16-positive patients. Whole-study results and caveats: HPV-specific T cells were functionally defined from only two HPV16-positive patients. During treatment, candidate HPV-specific clones and E7-related motifs expanded in tumor. For HPV16-positive patients, expanding HPV-responsive T cells associated with longer recurrence-free survival.

This clone was observed a handful of times. The antigen is not known. Profiled with immunoSEQ multiplex PCR; TCRdb holds only in-frame clones, not every one. The sample shows roughly 20,000 clones, roughly 84% of them seen only once. Trimming cost V 2 bases and J 0 bases; bases outside gene matches: 3. CDR3 length equals 15 residues. Germline V CDR1 and CDR2: MNHNS, SASEGT. The origin of this receptor is a human donor with HPV-associated anogenital cancer. The chain carries TRBV6-1 and TRBJ1-2, with 7 nucleotides matching TRBD1. Sequenced material: blood, taken from a patient who underwent chemoradiotherapy. The chain's CDR3 is CASSEWTGANYGYTF. CDR3 in DNA: TGTGCCAGCAGTGAATGGACAGGAGCTAACTATGGCTACACCTTC.